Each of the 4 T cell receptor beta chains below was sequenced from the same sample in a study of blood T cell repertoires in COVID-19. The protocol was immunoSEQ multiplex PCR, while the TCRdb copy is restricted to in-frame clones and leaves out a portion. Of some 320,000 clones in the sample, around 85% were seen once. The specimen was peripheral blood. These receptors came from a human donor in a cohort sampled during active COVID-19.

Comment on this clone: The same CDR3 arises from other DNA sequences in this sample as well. CDR3 sequence reads: CASSPWGTGDYEQYF. DNA of the CDR3: TGTGCCAGCAGCCCCTGGGGGACAGGGGATTACGAGCAGTACTTC. This sequence joins TRBV3-1 (or the pseudogene TRBV3-2) and TRBJ2-7, with 10 bases aligning to TRBD1. J was trimmed by 4 bases and V by 4 bases; bases with no gene match: 7. This CDR3 spans 15 amino acids. Per the germline V gene, CDR1 is LGHDT and CDR2 is YNNKEL (reference sequence).

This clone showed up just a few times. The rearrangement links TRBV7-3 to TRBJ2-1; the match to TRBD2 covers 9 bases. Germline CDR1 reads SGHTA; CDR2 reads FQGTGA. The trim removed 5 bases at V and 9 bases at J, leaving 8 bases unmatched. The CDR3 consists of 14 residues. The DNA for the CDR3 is TGTGCCAGCAGCCCGGGACTAGCAATTAGTGAGCAGTTCTTC. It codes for CASSPGLAISEQFF.

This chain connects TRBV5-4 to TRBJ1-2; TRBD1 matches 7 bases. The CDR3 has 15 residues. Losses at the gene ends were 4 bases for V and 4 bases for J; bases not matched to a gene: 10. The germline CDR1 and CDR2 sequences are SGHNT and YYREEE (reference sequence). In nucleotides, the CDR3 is TGTGCCAGCAGCCGTACTGACAGGGTATTCTATGGCTACACCTTC. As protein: CASSRTDRVFYGYTF.

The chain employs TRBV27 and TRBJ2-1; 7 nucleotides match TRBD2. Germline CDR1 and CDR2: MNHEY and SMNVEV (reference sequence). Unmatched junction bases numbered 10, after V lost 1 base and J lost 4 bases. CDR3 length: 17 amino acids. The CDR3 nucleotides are TGTGCCAGCAGTTTATTCGGGCTAAGCGGGGAATACAATGAGCAGTTCTTC. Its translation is CASSLFGLSGEYNEQFF.